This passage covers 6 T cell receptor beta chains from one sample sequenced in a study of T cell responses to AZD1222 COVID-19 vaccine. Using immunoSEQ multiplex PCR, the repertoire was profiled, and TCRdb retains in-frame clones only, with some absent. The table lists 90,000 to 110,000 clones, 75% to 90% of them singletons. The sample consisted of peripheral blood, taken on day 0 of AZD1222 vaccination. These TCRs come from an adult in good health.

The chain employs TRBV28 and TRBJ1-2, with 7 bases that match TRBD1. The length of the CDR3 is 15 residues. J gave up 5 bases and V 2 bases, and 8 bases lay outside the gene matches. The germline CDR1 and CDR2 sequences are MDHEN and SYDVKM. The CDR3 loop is CASSLEGRGRYGYTF. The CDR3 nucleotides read TGTGCCAGCAGTTTAGAAGGCAGGGGGAGATATGGCTACACCTTC.

As DNA, the CDR3 is TGTGCCACCAGCAGAGATTATTCCAGTCAAGAGACCCAGTACTTC. Amino acids: CATSRDYSSQETQYF. This chain connects TRBV15 to TRBJ2-5; D uncertain. Germline assignment: CDR1 LNHNV and CDR2 YYDKDF (reference sequence). V shed 0 bases and J shed 2 bases, with 10 bases lying between them. The CDR3 sequence is 15 residues long.

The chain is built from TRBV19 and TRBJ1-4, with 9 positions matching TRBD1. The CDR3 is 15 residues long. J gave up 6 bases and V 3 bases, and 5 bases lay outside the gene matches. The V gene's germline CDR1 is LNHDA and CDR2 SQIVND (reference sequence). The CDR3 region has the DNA TGTGCCAGTAGTATTCTGGGACAGGGCGATGAAAAACTGTTTTTT. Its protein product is CASSILGQGDEKLFF.

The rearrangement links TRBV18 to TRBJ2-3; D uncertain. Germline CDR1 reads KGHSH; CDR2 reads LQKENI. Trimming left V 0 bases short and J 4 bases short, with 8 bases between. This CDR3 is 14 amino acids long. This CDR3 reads CASSPPGVADTQYF. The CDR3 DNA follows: TGTGCCAGCTCACCACCGGGTGTCGCAGATACGCAGTATTTT.

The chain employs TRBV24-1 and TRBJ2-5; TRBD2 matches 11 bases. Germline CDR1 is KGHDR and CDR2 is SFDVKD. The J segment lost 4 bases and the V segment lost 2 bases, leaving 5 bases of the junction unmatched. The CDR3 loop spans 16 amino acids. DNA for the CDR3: TGTGCCACCAGTGATTCCTCGACTAGCGGGGCAGAGACCCAGTACTTC. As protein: CATSDSSTSGAETQYF.

The CDR3: CASTQYWDNGSPLHF. The CDR3 DNA is TGTGCCAGTACCCAATATTGGGACAATGGTTCACCCCTCCACTTT. This rearrangement joins TRBV19 to TRBJ1-6; D perhaps matches TRBD1 (6 bases). This CDR3 is built from 15 residues. V was cut by 7 bases and J by 9 bases, with 19 bases left in between. Germline V lookup: CDR1 LNHDA, CDR2 SQIVND (reference sequence).